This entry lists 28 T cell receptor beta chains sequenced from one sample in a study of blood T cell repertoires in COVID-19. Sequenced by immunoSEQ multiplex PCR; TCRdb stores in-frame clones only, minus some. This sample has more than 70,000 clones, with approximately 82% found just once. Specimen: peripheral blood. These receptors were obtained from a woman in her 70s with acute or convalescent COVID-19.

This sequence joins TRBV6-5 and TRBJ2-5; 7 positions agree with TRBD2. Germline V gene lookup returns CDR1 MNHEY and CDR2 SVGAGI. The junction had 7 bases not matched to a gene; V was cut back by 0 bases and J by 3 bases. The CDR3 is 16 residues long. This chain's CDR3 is CASSYSFGLVEETQYF. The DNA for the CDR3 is TGTGCCAGCAGTTACTCTTTCGGACTAGTGGAAGAGACCCAGTACTTC.

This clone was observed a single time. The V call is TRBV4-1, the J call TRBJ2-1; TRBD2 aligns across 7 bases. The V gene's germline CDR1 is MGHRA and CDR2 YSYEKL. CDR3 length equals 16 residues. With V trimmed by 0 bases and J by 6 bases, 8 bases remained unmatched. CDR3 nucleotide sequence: TGCGCCAGCAGCCAAGACACGGGAGGAGAGGGCAATGAGCAGTTCTTC. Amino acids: CASSQDTGGEGNEQFF.

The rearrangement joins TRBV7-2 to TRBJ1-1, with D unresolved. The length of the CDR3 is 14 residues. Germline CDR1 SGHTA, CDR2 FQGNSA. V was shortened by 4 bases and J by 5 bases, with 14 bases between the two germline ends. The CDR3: CASSSSGLGTEAFF. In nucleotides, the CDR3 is TGTGCCAGCAGCTCTTCGGGGTTAGGGACTGAAGCTTTCTTT.

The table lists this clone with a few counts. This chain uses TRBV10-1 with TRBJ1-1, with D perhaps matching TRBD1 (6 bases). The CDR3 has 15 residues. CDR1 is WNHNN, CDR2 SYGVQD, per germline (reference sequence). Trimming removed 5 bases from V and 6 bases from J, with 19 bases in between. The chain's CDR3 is CASSSGGAGQPEAFF. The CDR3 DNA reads TGCGCCAGCAGTTCGGGGGGCGCGGGTCAGCCTGAAGCTTTCTTT.

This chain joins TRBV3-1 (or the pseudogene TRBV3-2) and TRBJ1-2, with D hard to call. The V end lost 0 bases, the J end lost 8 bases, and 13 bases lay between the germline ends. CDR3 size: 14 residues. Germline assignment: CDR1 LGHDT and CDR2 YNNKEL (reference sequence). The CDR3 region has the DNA TGTGCCAGCAGCCAAGATGAGGGAATCGTCGGCTACACCTTC. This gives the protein CASSQDEGIVGYTF.

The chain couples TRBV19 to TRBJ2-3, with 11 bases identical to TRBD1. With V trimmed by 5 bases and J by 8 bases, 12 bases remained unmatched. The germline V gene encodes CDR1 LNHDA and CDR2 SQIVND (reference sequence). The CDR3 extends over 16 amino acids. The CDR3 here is CASSRTGGDQMGTQYF. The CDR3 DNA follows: TGTGCCAGTAGTCGGACAGGGGGCGATCAAATGGGTACGCAGTATTTT.

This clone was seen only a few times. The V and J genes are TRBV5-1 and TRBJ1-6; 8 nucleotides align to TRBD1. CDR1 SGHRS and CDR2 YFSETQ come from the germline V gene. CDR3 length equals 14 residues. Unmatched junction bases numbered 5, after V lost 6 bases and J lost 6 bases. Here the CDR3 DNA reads TGCGCCAGCACCTTAGGACAGGGTAATTCACCCCTCCACTTT. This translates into CASTLGQGNSPLHF.

The CDR3 DNA reads as TGTGCCAGCTCACCAAGACCAGGGCCTGAAAAACTGTTTTTT. Its protein product is CASSPRPGPEKLFF. This chain uses TRBV18 with TRBJ1-4, with D perhaps matching TRBD1 (5 bases). Germline CDR1 reads KGHSH; CDR2 reads LQKENI. V was clipped by 2 bases and J by 7 bases, with 11 bases between them. The CDR3 totals 14 residues.

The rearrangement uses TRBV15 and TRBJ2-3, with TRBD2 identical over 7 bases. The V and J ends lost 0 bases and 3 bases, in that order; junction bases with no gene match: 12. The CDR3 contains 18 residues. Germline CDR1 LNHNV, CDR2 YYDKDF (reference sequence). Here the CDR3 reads CATSRDRGWTRSTDTQYF. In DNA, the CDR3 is TGTGCCACCAGCAGAGACCGGGGTTGGACTAGGTCGACAGATACGCAGTATTTT.

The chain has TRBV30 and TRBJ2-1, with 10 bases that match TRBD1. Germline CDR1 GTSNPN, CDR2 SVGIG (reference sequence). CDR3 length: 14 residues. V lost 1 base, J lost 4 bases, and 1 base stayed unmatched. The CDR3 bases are TGTGCCTGGAGTGGGGACAGGGGTTACAATGAGCAGTTCTTC. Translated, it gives CAWSGDRGYNEQFF.

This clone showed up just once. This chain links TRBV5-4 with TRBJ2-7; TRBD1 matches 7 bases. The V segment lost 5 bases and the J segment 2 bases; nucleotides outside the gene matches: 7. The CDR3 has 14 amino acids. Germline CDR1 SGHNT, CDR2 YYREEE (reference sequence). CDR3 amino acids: CASSKKQGTYEQYF. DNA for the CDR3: TGTGCCAGCAGTAAGAAACAGGGGACCTACGAGCAGTACTTC.

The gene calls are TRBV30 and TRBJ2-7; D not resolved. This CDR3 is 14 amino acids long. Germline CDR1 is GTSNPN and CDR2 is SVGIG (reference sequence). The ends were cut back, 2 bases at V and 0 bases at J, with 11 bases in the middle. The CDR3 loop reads CAWSYGGDSYEQYF. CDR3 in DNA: TGTGCCTGGAGTTATGGCGGAGACTCCTACGAGCAGTACTTC.

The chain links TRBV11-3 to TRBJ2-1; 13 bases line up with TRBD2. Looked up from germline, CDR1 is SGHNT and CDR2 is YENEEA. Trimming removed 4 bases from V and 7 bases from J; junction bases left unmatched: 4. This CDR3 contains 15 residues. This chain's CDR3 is CASSSGLAGRNEQFF. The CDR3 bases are TGTGCCAGCAGCTCGGGACTAGCGGGAAGGAATGAGCAGTTCTTC.

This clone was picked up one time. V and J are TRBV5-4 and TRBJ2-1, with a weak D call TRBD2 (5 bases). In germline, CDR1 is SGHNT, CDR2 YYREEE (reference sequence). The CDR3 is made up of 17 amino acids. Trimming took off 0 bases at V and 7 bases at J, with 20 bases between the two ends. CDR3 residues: CASSLGGSSLISNEQFF. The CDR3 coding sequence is TGTGCCAGCAGCTTGGGAGGGTCTAGTTTGATATCGAATGAGCAGTTCTTC. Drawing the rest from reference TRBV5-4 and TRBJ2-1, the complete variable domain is ETGVTQSPTHLIKTRGQQVTLRCSSQSGHNTVSWYQQALGQGPQFIFQYYREEENGRGNFPPRFSGLQFPNYSSELNVNALELDDSALYLCASSLGGSSLISNEQFFGPGTRLTVL.

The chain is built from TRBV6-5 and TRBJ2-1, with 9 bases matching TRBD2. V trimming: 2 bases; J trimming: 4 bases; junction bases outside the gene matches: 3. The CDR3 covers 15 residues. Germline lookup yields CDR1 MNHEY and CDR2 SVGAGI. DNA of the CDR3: TGTGCCAGCAGTTACCGGCTAGCGGGGTACAATGAGCAGTTCTTC. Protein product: CASSYRLAGYNEQFF.

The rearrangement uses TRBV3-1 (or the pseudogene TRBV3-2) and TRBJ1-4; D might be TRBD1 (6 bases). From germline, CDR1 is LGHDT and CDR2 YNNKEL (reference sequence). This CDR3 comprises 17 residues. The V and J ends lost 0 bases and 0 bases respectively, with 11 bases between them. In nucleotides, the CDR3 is TGTGCCAGCAGCCAAGATCAACCAGGGGCAACTAATGAAAAACTGTTTTTT. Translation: CASSQDQPGATNEKLFF.

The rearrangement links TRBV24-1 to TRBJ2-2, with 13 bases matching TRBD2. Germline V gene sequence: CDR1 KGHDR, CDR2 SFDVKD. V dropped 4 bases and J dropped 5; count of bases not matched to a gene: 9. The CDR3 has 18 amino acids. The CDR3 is CATSERTSGSKATGELFF. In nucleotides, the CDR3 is TGTGCCACCAGTGAAAGGACTAGCGGGAGCAAGGCAACCGGGGAGCTGTTTTTT.

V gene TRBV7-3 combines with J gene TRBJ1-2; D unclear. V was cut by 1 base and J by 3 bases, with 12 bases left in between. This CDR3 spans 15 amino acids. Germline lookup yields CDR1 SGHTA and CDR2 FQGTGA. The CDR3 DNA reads TGTGCCAGCAGCTTAAGGTGGCGGGCGGACTATGGCTACACCTTC. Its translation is CASSLRWRADYGYTF.

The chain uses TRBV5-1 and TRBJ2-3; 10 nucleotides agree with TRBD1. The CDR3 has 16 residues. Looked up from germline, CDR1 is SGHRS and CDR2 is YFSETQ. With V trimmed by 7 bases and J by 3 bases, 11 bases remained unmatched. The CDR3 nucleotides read TGCGCCAGCGGAGGGACAGGGGAACGTCGAACAGATACGCAGTATTTT. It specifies CASGGTGERRTDTQYF.

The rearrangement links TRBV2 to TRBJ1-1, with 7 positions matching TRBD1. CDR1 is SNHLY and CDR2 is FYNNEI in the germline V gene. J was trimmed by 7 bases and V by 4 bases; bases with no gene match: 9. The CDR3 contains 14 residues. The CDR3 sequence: CASSGPIRDSEAFF. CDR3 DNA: TGTGCCAGCAGTGGCCCAATCCGGGACAGTGAAGCTTTCTTT.

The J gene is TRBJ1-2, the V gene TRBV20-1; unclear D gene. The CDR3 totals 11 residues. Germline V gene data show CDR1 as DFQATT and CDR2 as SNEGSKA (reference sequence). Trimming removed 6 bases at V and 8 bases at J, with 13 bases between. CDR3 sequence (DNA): TGCAGTGCCGAGCCCCCTCGAGGCTACACCTTC. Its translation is CSAEPPRGYTF.

CDR3 nucleotides: TGTGCCAGTAGTATACTCTCTAGCGGGACCTACGAGCAGTACTTC. Protein product: CASSILSSGTYEQYF. The rearrangement joins TRBV19 to TRBJ2-7; 9 bases are a match to TRBD2. This CDR3 is built from 15 residues. With 2 bases clipped from V and 2 bases from J, the junction kept 4 bases outside the gene matches. In germline, CDR1 is LNHDA, CDR2 SQIVND (reference sequence).

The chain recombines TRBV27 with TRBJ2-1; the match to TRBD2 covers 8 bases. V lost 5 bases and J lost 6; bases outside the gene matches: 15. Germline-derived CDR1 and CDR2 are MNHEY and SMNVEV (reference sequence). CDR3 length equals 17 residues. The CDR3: CASSRRGAGVSFNEQFF. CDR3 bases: TGTGCCAGCAGTCGAAGAGGAGCGGGAGTCTCTTTCAATGAGCAGTTCTTC.

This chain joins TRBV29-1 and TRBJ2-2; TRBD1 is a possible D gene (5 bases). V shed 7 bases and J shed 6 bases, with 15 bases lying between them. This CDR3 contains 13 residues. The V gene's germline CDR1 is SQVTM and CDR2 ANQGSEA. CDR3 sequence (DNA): TGCAGCGCTCTAATCAGGGCATCCGGGGAGCTGTTTTTT. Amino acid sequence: CSALIRASGELFF.

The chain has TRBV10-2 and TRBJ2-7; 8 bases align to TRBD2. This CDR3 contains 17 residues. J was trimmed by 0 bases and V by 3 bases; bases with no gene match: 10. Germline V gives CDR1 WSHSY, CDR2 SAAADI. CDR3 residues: CASSETLTSGYSYEQYF. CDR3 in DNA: TGCGCCAGCAGTGAAACCCTTACTAGCGGATACTCCTACGAGCAGTACTTC.

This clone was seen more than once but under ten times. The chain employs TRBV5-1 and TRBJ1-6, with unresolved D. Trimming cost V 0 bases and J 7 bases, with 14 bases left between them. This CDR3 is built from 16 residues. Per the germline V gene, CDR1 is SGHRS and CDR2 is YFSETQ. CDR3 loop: CASSLALQPSNSPLHF. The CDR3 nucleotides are TGCGCCAGCAGCTTGGCTCTTCAGCCTAGCAATTCACCCCTCCACTTT. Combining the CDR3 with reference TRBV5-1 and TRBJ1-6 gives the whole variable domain KAGVTQTPRYLIKTRGQQVTLSCSPISGHRSVSWYQQTPGQGLQFLFEYFSETQRNKGNFPGRFSGRQFSNSRSEMNVSTLELGDSALYLCASSLALQPSNSPLHFGNGTRLTVT.

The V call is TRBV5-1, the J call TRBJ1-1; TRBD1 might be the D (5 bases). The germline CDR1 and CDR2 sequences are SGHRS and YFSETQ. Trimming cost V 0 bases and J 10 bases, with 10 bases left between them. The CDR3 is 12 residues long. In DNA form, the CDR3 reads TGCGCCAGCAGCTTGGTTGAAAGGGGAGCTTTCTTT. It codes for CASSLVERGAFF.

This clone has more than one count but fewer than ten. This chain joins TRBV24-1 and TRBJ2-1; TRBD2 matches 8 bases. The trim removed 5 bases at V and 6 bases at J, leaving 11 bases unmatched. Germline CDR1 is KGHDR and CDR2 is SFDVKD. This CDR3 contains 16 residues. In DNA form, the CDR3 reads TGTGCCACCAGTGGGCAAGCGGGAGAGGGGGGCAATGAGCAGTTCTTC. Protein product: CATSGQAGEGGNEQFF.